The T cell receptor (beta chain) described here comes from a study of memory B cells and T cells in multiple sclerosis. Findings and limits, study-wide: Clone-set sizes differed between compartments, so shared clonotype counts needed normalization.

This clone is a singleton in its sample. Its antigen is as yet unknown. Germline V gives CDR1 LGHNA, CDR2 YSLEER. This CDR3 spans 14 amino acids. Between the trimmed V and J ends, which lost 0 bases and 6 bases, there was a span of 10 bases. CFSE-dim autoproliferating and CFSE-high non-proliferating T cells from unstimulated culture were sequenced separately. Roughly 5x10^7 CFSE-labeled PBMCs were cultured less than 8 days unstimulated, then replicate wells were pooled. CFSE at roughly 0.51 uM labeled the PBMCs, which were then cultured unstimulated. Method: immunoSEQ multiplex PCR; TCRdb's copy keeps in-frame clones and lacks some. The table records under 50,000 clones, around 79% of them present only once.

The material sequenced was PBMCs from blood kept in culture. This chain connects TRBV4-3 to TRBJ2-3; perhaps D is TRBD1 or TRBD2 (5 bases each). The receptor was isolated from a human donor with multiple sclerosis. The CDR3, as DNA: TGCGCCAGCAGCCAAGACGTGGGGACGGATACGCAGTATTTT. As protein: CASSQDVGTDTQYF.